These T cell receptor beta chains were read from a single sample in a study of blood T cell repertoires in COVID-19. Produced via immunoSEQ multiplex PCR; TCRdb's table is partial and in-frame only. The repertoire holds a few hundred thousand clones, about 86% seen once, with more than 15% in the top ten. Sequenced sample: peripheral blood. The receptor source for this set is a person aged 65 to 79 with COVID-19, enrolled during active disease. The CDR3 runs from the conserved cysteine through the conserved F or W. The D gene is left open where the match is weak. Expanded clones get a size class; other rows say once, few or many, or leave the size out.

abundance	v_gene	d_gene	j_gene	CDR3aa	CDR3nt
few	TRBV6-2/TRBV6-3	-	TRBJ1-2	CASSSTPANYGYTF	TGTGCCAGCAGTTCCACACCAGCGAACTATGGCTACACCTTC
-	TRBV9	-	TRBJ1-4	CASSVASGIGEKLFF	TGTGCCAGCAGCGTAGCTAGCGGAATTGGGGAAAAACTGTTTTTT
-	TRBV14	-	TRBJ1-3	CASSPRTVSGNTIYF	TGTGCCAGCAGCCCTAGGACAGTCTCTGGAAACACCATATATTTT
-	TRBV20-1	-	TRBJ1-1	CSAIPGAFF	TGCAGTGCCATCCCGGGGGCTTTCTTT
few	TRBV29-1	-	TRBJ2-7	CSVAGHGSNEQYF	TGCAGCGTTGCGGGCCACGGGAGCAACGAGCAGTACTTC
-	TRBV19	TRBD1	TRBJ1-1	CASRGRDRGDTEAFF	TGTGCCAGTAGGGGAAGGGACAGGGGCGACACTGAAGCTTTCTTT
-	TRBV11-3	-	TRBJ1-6	CASTSEQSSYNSPLHF	TGTGCCAGCACCTCTGAACAGAGCTCCTATAATTCACCCCTCCACTTT
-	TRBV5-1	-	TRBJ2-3	CASSGAASTDTQYF	TGCGCCAGCAGCGGGGCTGCTAGCACAGATACGCAGTATTTT
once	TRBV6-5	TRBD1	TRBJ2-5	CASSRDRQETQYF	TGTGCCAGCAGTAGGGACAGACAAGAGACCCAGTACTTC
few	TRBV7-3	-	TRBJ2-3	CASSLMGGRQYF	TGTGCCAGCAGCTTAATGGGGGGAAGGCAGTATTTT
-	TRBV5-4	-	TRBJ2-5	CASSNPGAGRGTQYF	TGTGCCAGCAGTAACCCAGGGGCCGGGCGAGGGACCCAGTACTTC
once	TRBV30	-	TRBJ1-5	CAWSAGGTQHF	TGTGCCTGGAGCGCGGGGGGCACCCAGCATTTT
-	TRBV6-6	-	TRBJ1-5	CASSWDLVEENQPQHF	TGTGCCAGCAGTTGGGATTTGGTGGAGGAGAATCAGCCCCAGCATTTT
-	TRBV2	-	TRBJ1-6	CASSENRVTVSPLHF	TGTGCCAGCAGTGAAAACAGGGTAACGGTCTCACCCCTCCACTTT
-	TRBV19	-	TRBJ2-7	CASTSGHPYEQYF	TGTGCCAGTACCTCGGGACACCCCTACGAGCAGTACTTC
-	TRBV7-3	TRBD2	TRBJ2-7	CASSLSGGATEQYF	TGTGCCAGCAGCCTGAGCGGGGGGGCAACCGAGCAGTACTTC
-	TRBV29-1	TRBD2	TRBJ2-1	CSVRLASRYNEQFF	TGCAGCGTGCGACTAGCGAGCCGCTACAATGAGCAGTTCTTC
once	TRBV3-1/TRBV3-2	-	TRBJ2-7	CASSQAGELLRGQYF	TGTGCCAGCAGCCAAGCCGGCGAACTCCTACGAGGGCAGTACTTC
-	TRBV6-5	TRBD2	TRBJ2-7	CASRPGLASYEQYF	TGTGCCAGCAGGCCGGGACTAGCTTCCTACGAGCAGTACTTC
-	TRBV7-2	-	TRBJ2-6	CASSLVAGASGANVLTF	TGTGCCAGCAGCTTAGTTGCAGGGGCCTCTGGGGCCAACGTCCTGACTTTC
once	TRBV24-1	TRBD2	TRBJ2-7	CATSDASGRSLYEQYF	TGTGCCACCAGTGATGCTAGCGGGAGGTCCCTCTACGAGCAGTACTTC
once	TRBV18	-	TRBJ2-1	CASSPTKVNEQFF	TGTGCCAGCTCACCAACAAAAGTCAATGAGCAGTTCTTC
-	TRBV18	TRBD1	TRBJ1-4	CASETQGANEKLFF	TGTGCCTCAGAGACACAGGGGGCTAATGAAAAACTGTTTTTT
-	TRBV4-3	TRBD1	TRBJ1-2	CASSQVSGTGPSGGYTF	TGCGCCAGCAGCCAAGTATCGGGGACAGGACCTTCGGGTGGCTACACCTTC
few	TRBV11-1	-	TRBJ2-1	CASAKLSYNEQFF	TGTGCCAGTGCCAAGCTATCCTACAATGAGCAGTTCTTC
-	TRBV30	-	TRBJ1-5	CAWSPGGGNQPQHF	TGTGCCTGGAGTCCCGGGGGAGGCAATCAGCCCCAGCATTTT
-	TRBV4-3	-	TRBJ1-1	CASSIQGLSTEAFF	TGCGCCAGCAGCATACAGGGTCTCAGCACTGAAGCTTTCTTT
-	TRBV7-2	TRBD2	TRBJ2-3	CASSLLGTRRIADTQYF	TGTGCCAGCAGCTTATTGGGGACTAGAAGAATTGCAGATACGCAGTATTTT
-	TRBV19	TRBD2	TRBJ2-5	CASSQQAGGKETQYF	TGTGCCAGTAGCCAACAAGCGGGGGGAAAAGAGACCCAGTACTTC
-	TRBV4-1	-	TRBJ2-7	CASSPRAGVDSRSYEQYF	TGCGCCAGCAGCCCACGTGCGGGCGTGGACAGCCGCTCCTACGAGCAGTACTTC
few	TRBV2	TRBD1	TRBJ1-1	CASIRQGSQEAFF	TGTGCCAGCATTCGACAGGGTTCGCAGGAAGCTTTCTTT
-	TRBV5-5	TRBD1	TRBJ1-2	CASSLRGQGVTNYGYTF	TGTGCCAGCAGCTTGCGAGGACAGGGTGTTACGAACTATGGCTACACCTTC
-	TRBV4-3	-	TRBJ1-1	CASSQDLGFGNTEAFF	TGCGCCAGCAGCCAAGATTTGGGCTTTGGGAACACTGAAGCTTTCTTT
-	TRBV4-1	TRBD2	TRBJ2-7	CASSQVAQRGSYEQYF	TGCGCCAGCAGCCAAGTTGCCCAGCGGGGGTCCTACGAGCAGTACTTC
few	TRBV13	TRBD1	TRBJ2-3	CASSFNVWERTGNSDTQYF	TGTGCCAGCAGCTTTAATGTATGGGAGAGGACAGGGAACTCGGATACGCAGTATTTT
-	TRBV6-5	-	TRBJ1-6	CASSYMGGAYSPLHF	TGTGCCAGCAGTTACATGGGAGGGGCGTATTCACCCCTCCACTTT